The 32 T cell receptor beta chains presented below share a single source sample, sequenced in a study of OX40 agonist ivuxolimab in advanced cancers. Repertoires were generated with immunoSEQ multiplex PCR, while TCRdb's copy carries only in-frame clones and drops some. The sample holds about 46,000 clones; 89% are singletons and the top ten take roughly 12%. The input for sequencing was CD4+ or CD8+ T cells sorted from blood, taken in a trial of the OX40 agonist ivuxolimab. The source is an adult with an advanced solid tumor such as melanoma, head and neck, liver or kidney cancer.

The sample holds a few counts of this clone. The V call is TRBV7-9, the J call TRBJ2-1; D is tentatively TRBD1 or TRBD2 (7 bases each). Germline CDR1 SEHNR, CDR2 FQNEAQ (reference sequence). The CDR3 extends over 14 amino acids. The V and J ends lost 5 bases and 3 bases respectively, with 11 bases between them. Here the CDR3 DNA reads TGTGCCAGCAGCCGGGGGGACAGCTACAATGAGCAGTTCTTC. It is translated as CASSRGDSYNEQFF.

This chain joins TRBV30 and TRBJ2-5, with D perhaps matching TRBD2 (6 bases). The germline V gene has CDR1 GTSNPN and CDR2 SVGIG (reference sequence). The V end was cut by 5 bases, the J end by 2 bases, with 9 bases between. CDR3 length equals 12 residues. CDR3 sequence: CAWDSGQETQYF. CDR3 nucleotides: TGTGCCTGGGATAGCGGTCAAGAGACCCAGTACTTC.

V and J are TRBV7-9 and TRBJ2-3; D tentatively fits TRBD1 or TRBD2 (5 bases each). V was clipped by 1 base and J by 0 bases, with 14 bases between them. The CDR3 has 17 amino acids. The germline gives CDR1 SEHNR, CDR2 FQNEAQ (reference sequence). This CDR3 is CASSLEGAGPSTDTQYF. The DNA for the CDR3 is TGTGCCAGCAGCTTAGAAGGGGCGGGTCCTAGCACAGATACGCAGTATTTT.

The chain links TRBV15 to TRBJ1-1; no clear D. The CDR3 has 13 amino acids. V was clipped by 0 bases and J by 3 bases, with 5 bases between them. Per germline, CDR1 LNHNV and CDR2 YYDKDF (reference sequence). The CDR3: CATSRDEDTEAFF. For the CDR3, the DNA is TGTGCCACCAGCAGAGATGAGGACACTGAAGCTTTCTTT.

The V and J genes are TRBV15 and TRBJ1-2, with D unclear. Trimming pared 0 bases from V and 4 bases from J, leaving 12 bases between. The germline V gene encodes CDR1 LNHNV and CDR2 YYDKDF (reference sequence). CDR3 length: 15 residues. The CDR3 loop reads CATSRDKEILYGYTF. The CDR3 bases are TGTGCCACCAGCAGAGATAAGGAGATCCTCTATGGCTACACCTTC.

This sequence joins TRBV4-1 and TRBJ1-4; TRBD1 is a possible D gene (6 bases). This CDR3 has 17 amino acids. Per germline, CDR1 MGHRA and CDR2 YSYEKL. V was clipped by 1 base and J by 13 bases, with 25 bases between them. The DNA of the CDR3 is TGCGCCAGCAGCCAAGCACTTTCCGGGACACCTTTAAGCGGACTGTTTTTT. Translation gives CASSQALSGTPLSGLFF.

The V gene is TRBV28, the J gene TRBJ2-1; D not resolved. Trimming removed 4 bases at V and 0 bases at J, with 22 bases between. Germline-derived CDR1 and CDR2 are MDHEN and SYDVKM. The CDR3 contains 19 residues. DNA for the CDR3: TGTGCCAGCAGTTCCTACCCCCGGGCTGTTTTAAGCTCCTACAATGAGCAGTTCTTC. Translating it yields CASSSYPRAVLSSYNEQFF. Looking up the rest from reference TRBV28 and TRBJ2-1 gives the full variable domain: DVKVTQSSRYLVKRTGEKVFLECVQDMDHENMFWYRQDPGLGLRLIYFSYDVKMKEKGDIPEGYSVSREKKERFSLILESASTNQTSMYLCASSSYPRAVLSSYNEQFFGPGTRLTVL.

The chain couples TRBV19 to TRBJ2-5; TRBD1 matches 9 bases. Germline CDR1 reads LNHDA; CDR2 reads SQIVND (reference sequence). With V trimmed by 3 bases and J by 4 bases, 9 bases remained unmatched. CDR3 length: 16 residues. The CDR3 here is CASSIAGQGGGETQYF. The CDR3 region has the DNA TGTGCCAGTAGTATTGCGGGACAGGGAGGTGGAGAGACCCAGTACTTC.

The chain couples TRBV6-6 to TRBJ2-2; D ambiguous. Germline V gene lookup returns CDR1 MNHNY and CDR2 SVGAGI (reference sequence). With 9 bases removed from V and 7 bases from J, the gap between germline ends came to 6 bases. CDR3 length: 10 residues. The CDR3 DNA reads as TGTGCCAGTAAGCACGGGGAGCTGTTTTTT. Encoded protein: CASKHGELFF.

The chain combines TRBV25-1 with TRBJ2-1, with TRBD2 identical over 9 bases. There are 14 residues in the CDR3. Trimming at V came to 3 bases and at J to 6 bases, leaving 3 bases not matched to a gene. Germline V gives CDR1 MGHDK, CDR2 SYGVNS. CDR3: CASSDEREVNEQFF. The CDR3, as DNA: TGTGCCAGCAGTGACGAGCGGGAGGTCAATGAGCAGTTCTTC.

This chain uses TRBV28 with TRBJ1-4; TRBD1 aligns across 7 bases. With V trimmed by 3 bases and J by 3 bases, 4 bases remained unmatched. CDR3 length: 15 amino acids. From germline, CDR1 is MDHEN and CDR2 SYDVKM. CDR3 amino acids: CASSLDQGANEKLFF. For the CDR3, the DNA is TGTGCCAGCAGTTTGGACCAGGGGGCTAATGAAAAACTGTTTTTT.

The chain couples TRBV7-9 to TRBJ2-1; D gene ambiguous. CDR1 is SEHNR, CDR2 FQNEAQ, per germline (reference sequence). V dropped 1 base and J dropped 11 bases, with 15 bases sitting between them. This CDR3 spans 14 amino acids. The CDR3 loop reads CASSLVDIEDKQFF. The CDR3 DNA is TGTGCCAGCAGCTTAGTCGATATAGAAGATAAGCAGTTCTTC.

The chain carries TRBV14 and TRBJ1-6; D unclear. Germline V CDR1 and CDR2: SGHDN, FVKESK. Between the trimmed V and J ends, which lost 1 base and 11 bases, there was a span of 9 bases. CDR3 length: 13 amino acids. The CDR3 DNA is TGTGCCAGCAGCCAAGGGAGGGTGACACCCCTCCACTTT. It specifies CASSQGRVTPLHF.

The V and J genes are TRBV28 and TRBJ2-7, with a possible D match to TRBD1 (6 bases). The V and J ends lost 2 bases and 2 bases respectively, with 16 bases between them. This CDR3 is 16 amino acids long. Germline V gene data show CDR1 as MDHEN and CDR2 as SYDVKM. The CDR3 region has the DNA TGTGCCAGCAGTTTAACCCCCGGCAGGGGCGCCTACGAGCAGTACTTC. Amino acid sequence: CASSLTPGRGAYEQYF. Full variable domain (missing parts from reference TRBV28 and TRBJ2-7): DVKVTQSSRYLVKRTGEKVFLECVQDMDHENMFWYRQDPGLGLRLIYFSYDVKMKEKGDIPEGYSVSREKKERFSLILESASTNQTSMYLCASSLTPGRGAYEQYFGPGTRLTVT.

The rearrangement links TRBV28 to TRBJ2-7; D assignment may be TRBD1 or TRBD2 (7 bases each). Germline CDR1 MDHEN, CDR2 SYDVKM. Trimming shortened V by 4 bases and J by 6 bases, and 19 bases separated the two germline ends. The CDR3 spans 15 residues. CDR3 in DNA: TGTGCCAGCAGTTACAGGGGACTAACTAAGCTCGAGCAGTACTTC. As protein: CASSYRGLTKLEQYF.

The CDR3 is CASSPLAGSQETQYF. In nucleotides, the CDR3 is TGTGCCAGCAGTCCCCTAGCGGGTTCCCAAGAGACCCAGTACTTC. The V gene is TRBV28, the J gene TRBJ2-5, with 8 bases aligning to TRBD2. Germline CDR1 is MDHEN and CDR2 is SYDVKM. This CDR3 spans 15 amino acids. Trimming took 5 bases from V and 1 from J; bases not matched to a gene: 6.

As for this clone: The conserved closing phenylalanine or tryptophan is absent in this CDR3, likely reflecting a read error. The chain links TRBV4-3 to TRBJ2-7; TRBD2 matches at 14 bases. Germline V CDR1 and CDR2: LGHNA, YSLEER. V gave up 1 base and J gave up 3 bases; unmatched junction bases: 5. The CDR3 runs to 17 residues. DNA of the CDR3: TGCGCCAGCAGCCAAGGGACTAGCGGGGGGTATCGCTACGAGCAGTACTCC. The encoded protein is CASSQGTSGGYRYEQYS.

The CDR3 region is CASSSPNGGQIFGAFF. CDR3 nucleotide sequence: TGTGCCAGCAGTTCCCCCAACGGGGGGCAAATATTTGGAGCTTTCTTT. The chain combines TRBV6-5 with TRBJ1-1, with D possibly being TRBD1 (6 bases). The CDR3 is 16 residues long. V shed 4 bases and J shed 10 bases, with 25 bases lying between them. The germline gives CDR1 MNHEY, CDR2 SVGAGI.

The chain combines TRBV6-5 with TRBJ1-2; D gene unclear. CDR1 and CDR2 from the germline V gene are MNHEY and SVGAGI. There are 15 residues in the CDR3. V was shortened by 4 bases and J by 0 bases, with 12 bases between the two germline ends. CDR3 region: CASSSLRTANYGYTF. The CDR3 DNA is TGTGCCAGCAGTTCCCTTCGGACGGCTAACTATGGCTACACCTTC.

The chain has TRBV27 and TRBJ2-7; D is unclear. CDR3 length: 13 amino acids. CDR1 is MNHEY, CDR2 SMNVEV, per germline (reference sequence). Deletions cut 3 bases from V and 5 bases from J, with 11 bases between. Written as DNA, the CDR3 is TGTGCCAGCAGTTTCTCCGGGCCCCACGAGCAGTACTTC. Amino acid sequence: CASSFSGPHEQYF.

The chain is built from TRBV5-6 and TRBJ2-3; D is uncertain. Germline lookup yields CDR1 SGHDT and CDR2 YYEEEE. The CDR3 extends over 14 amino acids. Trimming removed 3 bases at V and 1 base at J, with 9 bases between. The CDR3: CASSSGPGTDTQYF. The CDR3 coding sequence is TGTGCCAGCAGCTCCGGGCCAGGCACAGATACGCAGTATTTT.

This rearrangement joins TRBV6-1 to TRBJ1-2; D is perhaps TRBD1 (6 bases). The ends were cut back, 7 bases at V and 3 bases at J, with 15 bases in the middle. Germline assignment: CDR1 MNHNS and CDR2 SASEGT. The CDR3 runs 14 residues. CDR3 bases: TGTGCCAGCATACCGACAGGCCGGGACTATGGCTACACCTTC. Translating it yields CASIPTGRDYGYTF.

DNA of the CDR3: TGCAGCGTTGAAAAGCGGGGGACATACAATGAGCAGTTCTTC. As protein: CSVEKRGTYNEQFF. The chain has TRBV29-1 and TRBJ2-1; TRBD2 matches 8 bases. The CDR3 runs 14 residues. J lost 4 bases, V lost 2 bases, and 4 bases had no gene match. The germline V gene encodes CDR1 SQVTM and CDR2 ANQGSEA.

This clone has more than one count but fewer than ten. The chain recombines TRBV10-3 with TRBJ1-1; D remains unclear. Per germline, CDR1 ENHRY and CDR2 SYGVKD. Trimming shortened V by 3 bases and J by 5 bases, and 7 bases separated the two germline ends. The CDR3 length is 12 residues. CDR3 nucleotide sequence: TGTGCCATCAGTGATAGTGTAACTGAAGCTTTCTTT. It specifies CAISDSVTEAFF.

The chain joins TRBV6-5 to TRBJ2-1; D is uncertain. The germline V gene encodes CDR1 MNHEY and CDR2 SVGAGI. The CDR3 totals 12 residues. The V end was cut by 4 bases, the J end by 7 bases, with 8 bases between. The CDR3 loop reads CASSSSSNEQFF. The DNA for the CDR3 is TGTGCCAGCAGTTCCTCTTCAAATGAGCAGTTCTTC.

CDR3 sequence reads: CASSLPGWDEQYF. Written as DNA, the CDR3 is TGTGCCAGCAGTTTACCAGGGTGGGACGAGCAGTACTTC. This rearrangement joins TRBV28 to TRBJ2-7; D might be TRBD1 (5 bases). The V end was cut by 2 bases, the J end by 5 bases, with 10 bases between. Germline V gene lookup returns CDR1 MDHEN and CDR2 SYDVKM. The CDR3 is made up of 13 amino acids.

This sequence joins TRBV4-2 and TRBJ2-1, with TRBD2 identical over 8 bases. This CDR3 contains 17 residues. In germline, CDR1 is LGHNA, CDR2 YNFKEQ. With 0 bases clipped from V and 3 bases from J, the junction kept 7 bases outside the gene matches. Here the CDR3 reads CASSQDSAGGSYNEQFF. CDR3 nucleotides: TGTGCCAGCAGCCAAGATTCGGCGGGAGGTAGCTACAATGAGCAGTTCTTC.

The chain uses TRBV27 and TRBJ2-1, with a weak D call TRBD1 (6 bases). The germline V gene encodes CDR1 MNHEY and CDR2 SMNVEV (reference sequence). The CDR3 spans 13 residues. Between the trimmed V and J ends, which lost 4 bases and 9 bases, there was a span of 13 bases. CDR3 DNA sequence: TGTGCCAGCAGTTCAGCCAGGGGAAGTGAGCAGTTCTTC. It specifies CASSSARGSEQFF.

The chain joins TRBV7-9 to TRBJ2-2, with D perhaps TRBD2 (5 bases). CDR3 length equals 15 residues. In germline, CDR1 is SEHNR, CDR2 FQNEAQ (reference sequence). V lost 4 bases to trimming and J lost 2 bases, with 11 bases between them. The DNA of the CDR3 is TGTGCCAGCAGCTCCTCGGGGAGCAACACCGGGGAGCTGTTTTTT. Encoded protein: CASSSSGSNTGELFF. The complete variable domain, with remaining parts taken from reference TRBV7-9 and TRBJ2-2, reads DTGVSQNPRHKITKRGQNVTFRCDPISEHNRLYWYRQTLGQGPEFLTYFQNEAQLEKSRLLSDRFSAERPKGSFSTLEIQRTEQGDSAMYLCASSSSGSNTGELFFGEGSRLTVL.

Only one count was recorded for this clone. The DNA for the CDR3 is TGTGCCAGCAGTCAGACAGGGGCGAACACCGGGGAGCTGTTTTTT. This encodes CASSQTGANTGELFF. The J gene is TRBJ2-2, the V gene TRBV28, with 8 bases matching TRBD1. Germline V gene sequence: CDR1 MDHEN, CDR2 SYDVKM. The CDR3 covers 15 residues. J lost 0 bases, V lost 5 bases, and 2 bases had no gene match.

The gene calls are TRBV11-2 and TRBJ2-7, with D maybe TRBD2 (6 bases). The CDR3 extends over 17 amino acids. V lost 5 bases to trimming and J lost 2 bases, with 22 bases between them. Per the germline V gene, CDR1 is SGHAT and CDR2 is FQNNGV. DNA of the CDR3: TGTGCCAGCAGCGTTAGAGGCGGGACGGTGGCCCCCTACGAGCAGTACTTC. As protein: CASSVRGGTVAPYEQYF.

The chain links TRBV30 to TRBJ2-1; D call uncertain. V was cut by 2 bases and J by 5 bases, with 7 bases left in between. CDR1 and CDR2 from the germline V gene are GTSNPN and SVGIG (reference sequence). The CDR3 has 12 amino acids. CDR3 amino acids: CAWSPLNNEQFF. For the CDR3, the DNA is TGTGCCTGGAGTCCCTTGAACAATGAGCAGTTCTTC. Supplemented by reference TRBV30 and TRBJ2-1, the full variable domain reads SQTIHQWPATLVQPVGSPLSLECTVEGTSNPNLYWYRQAAGRGLQLLFYSVGIGQISSEVPQNLSASRPQDRQFILSSKKLLLSDSGFYLCAWSPLNNEQFFGPGTRLTVL.